This T cell receptor (beta chain) originates from a study of beta chain features in type 1 diabetes. Study results and limitations: Since sequencing was performed on cDNA, cells with high TCR expression could be over-represented. Significant though moderate, a shortening of TCRB CDR3s appeared in all four CD4+ subsets of Type 1 diabetes patients.

Expressed TCRB transcripts were sequenced because the isolated RNA had all been reverse transcribed beforehand. Method: immunoSEQ multiplex PCR; TCRdb's copy keeps in-frame clones and lacks some. The table includes about 660,000 clones, about 14% detected once. On this clone itself: Its antigen remains unknown.

CDR3 length: 14 residues. The germline V gene encodes CDR1 SQVTM and CDR2 ANQGSEA. The junction had 13 bases not matched to a gene; V was cut back by 7 bases and J by 4 bases. This chain connects TRBV29-1 to TRBJ2-7; TRBD1 matches at 7 bases. Specimen: naive CD4+ T cells from blood. The sequence came from a man between 18 and 35 years old with type 1 diabetes. The CDR3 reads CSARGQAWEYEQYF. The CDR3 region has the DNA TGCAGCGCCCGCGGACAGGCCTGGGAGTACGAGCAGTACTTC.